The TCR beta chain under discussion was sequenced for a study of blood T cell repertoires in COVID-19. This CDR3 region has 14 residues. CDR1 is KGHSH, CDR2 LQKENI, per germline. V was pared by 6 bases and J by 4 bases, with 5 bases of the junction left unmatched. The repertoire was sequenced with immunoSEQ multiplex PCR; TCRdb's copy has only in-frame clones and lacks some. The data hold about 220,000 clones, with 70% to 90% observed a single time. This chain joins TRBV18 and TRBJ2-7; TRBD2 matches at 11 bases. Sequencing was carried out using peripheral blood. The clonotype was recovered from a woman between 50 and 59 years old with COVID-19, enrolled during active disease. CDR3 loop: CASSYSGGAYEQYF. CDR3 bases: TGTGCCAGCTCCTATAGCGGGGGGGCTTACGAGCAGTACTTC.